A selection of T cell receptor beta chains follows, all from one sample in a study of blood T cell repertoires in COVID-19. The assay was immunoSEQ multiplex PCR, and TCRdb's table has in-frame clones only and misses some. The sample shows roughly 260,000 clones, about nine tenths of them seen only once. Material for sequencing was peripheral blood. Every receptor here comes from a man in his forties who had recovered from COVID-19. Each CDR3 is given with its conserved first and last residue. D genes are given only for firm matches. Clone size appears in some rows only: once, few, many, or a class for an expanded clone.

TRBJ2-2,TRBV9,NA,NA,16,CASSVGPGQGTGELFF,TGTGCCAGCAGCGTAGGTCCGGGTCAGGGCACCGGGGAGCTGTTTTTT
TRBJ1-2,TRBV27,NA,NA,15,CASSLSTASGNGYTF,TGTGCCAGCAGTTTGAGTACGGCTAGTGGTAATGGCTACACCTTC
TRBJ1-2,TRBV7-9,NA,TRBD1,14,CASSRQGQPYGYTF,TGTGCCAGCAGCCGACAGGGACAGCCCTATGGCTACACCTTC
TRBJ1-2,TRBV10-2,NA,NA,15,CASSGMDGTNYGYTF,TGCGCCAGCAGTGGAATGGACGGGACTAACTATGGCTACACCTTC
TRBJ2-1,TRBV29-1,NA,NA,11,CSGGESVEQFF,TGCAGCGGGGGGGAGAGCGTTGAGCAGTTCTTC
TRBJ2-7,TRBV20-1,NA,TRBD2,15,CSASPASGGDHEQYF,TGCAGTGCTAGTCCTGCTAGCGGGGGGGACCACGAGCAGTACTTC
TRBJ2-5,TRBV5-5,NA,NA,15,CASRSHPSQGETQYF,TGTGCCAGCAGATCCCATCCCAGCCAGGGAGAGACCCAGTACTTC
TRBJ1-5,TRBV19,few,NA,15,CASTLGTGSGQPQHF,TGTGCCAGTACCTTAGGAACAGGGTCAGGTCAGCCCCAGCATTTT
TRBJ1-2,TRBV4-3,NA,TRBD1,15,CASSQDRAASYGYTF,TGCGCCAGCAGCCAGGACAGGGCCGCGAGCTATGGCTACACCTTC
TRBJ2-1,TRBV2,NA,NA,13,CASRPAGRNEQFF,TGTGCCAGCAGACCGGCGGGACGAAATGAGCAGTTCTTC
TRBJ2-3,TRBV7-2,NA,TRBD2,19,CASSLRSGTSWGSTDTQYF,TGTGCCAGCAGCTTAAGGTCGGGGACTAGCTGGGGGAGCACAGATACGCAGTATTTT
TRBJ2-6,TRBV30,NA,TRBD1,15,CAWQTGFSGANVLTF,TGTGCCTGGCAGACAGGGTTCTCTGGGGCCAACGTCCTGACTTTC
TRBJ2-2,TRBV19,few,TRBD1,16,CASSSRGQGRPGELFF,TGTGCCAGTAGTAGTCGAGGACAGGGGCGTCCCGGGGAGCTGTTTTTT
TRBJ2-7,TRBV27,NA,TRBD1,15,CASSRGDRGWYEQYF,TGTGCCAGCAGTCGAGGGGACAGGGGTTGGTACGAGCAGTACTTC
TRBJ1-5,TRBV7-8,NA,NA,15,CASSRKPAGVQPQHF,TGTGCCAGCAGCCGCAAGCCCGCAGGGGTTCAGCCCCAGCATTTT
TRBJ2-5,TRBV21-1,once,NA,14,CASLNGDKGGTQYF,TGTGCCAGCCTAAATGGGGACAAAGGAGGGACCCAGTACTTC
TRBJ1-3,TRBV12-3/TRBV12-4,NA,NA,11,CASSSINTIYF,TGTGCCAGCAGTTCAATAAACACCATATATTTT